The 2 T cell receptor beta chains reported below all come from one sample, sequenced in a study of blood T cell repertoires in COVID-19. Method: immunoSEQ multiplex PCR; TCRdb's copy keeps in-frame clones and lacks some. Among 380,000 or so clones listed, approximately 90% were seen once. Sequences were obtained from PBMCs or T cells enriched from blood (not recorded which). Receptor source: a woman in her twenties or thirties with acute COVID-19.

This clone occurred once. This same CDR3 is encoded by further DNA sequences in the sample. The gene calls are TRBV7-2 and TRBJ1-3; maybe TRBD1 (5 bases). Between the trimmed V and J ends, which lost 3 bases and 1 base, there was a span of 7 bases. This CDR3 has 14 residues. The germline V gene has CDR1 SGHTA and CDR2 FQGNSA. CDR3 in amino acids: CASSFGGSGNTIYF. CDR3 bases: TGTGCCAGCAGCTTCGGGGGATCTGGAAACACCATATATTTT.

The CDR3 is CASSPGGAVDTQYF. The CDR3 DNA sequence: TGTGCCAGCAGCCCCGGGGGGGCGGTAGATACGCAGTATTTT. V is TRBV7-9 and J is TRBJ2-3, with TRBD2 identical over 8 bases. CDR1 and CDR2 from the germline V gene are SEHNR and FQNEAQ (reference sequence). The trim removed 5 bases at V and 5 bases at J, leaving 6 bases unmatched. The CDR3 length is 14 residues.